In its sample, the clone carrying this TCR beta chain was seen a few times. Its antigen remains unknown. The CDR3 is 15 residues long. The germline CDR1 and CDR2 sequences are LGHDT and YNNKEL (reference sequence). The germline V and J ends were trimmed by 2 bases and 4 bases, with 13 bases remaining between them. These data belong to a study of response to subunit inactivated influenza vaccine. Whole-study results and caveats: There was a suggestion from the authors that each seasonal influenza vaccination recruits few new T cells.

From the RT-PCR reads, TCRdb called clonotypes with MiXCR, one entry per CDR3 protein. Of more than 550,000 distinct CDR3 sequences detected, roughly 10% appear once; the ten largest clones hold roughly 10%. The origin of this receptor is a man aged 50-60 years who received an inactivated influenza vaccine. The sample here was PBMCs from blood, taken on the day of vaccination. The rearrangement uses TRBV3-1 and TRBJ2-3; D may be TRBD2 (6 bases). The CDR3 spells CASSQRRELADTQYF. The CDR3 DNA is TGTGCCAGCAGCCAAAGGAGGGAATTAGCAGATACGCAGTATTTT.